These 20 T cell receptor beta chains originate from one sample sequenced in a study of blood T cell repertoires in COVID-19 (dated by TCRdb to about 2020). Library generation was performed with the immunoSEQ multiplex PCR assay. This is the immuneACCESS table as TCRdb keeps it, with only in-frame sequences that have V and J called. A part of the clones is gone; compared with another copy, unresolved V genes explain less than half, and the rest is unexplained. The sample table contains approximately 300,000 clones; only one count was recorded for 89% of them. The ten largest clones capture roughly 5.3% of the sample. The sequenced sample consisted of PBMCs or T cells enriched from blood (not recorded which). These receptors all stem from a man aged 60 to 69 who had recovered from COVID-19.

This rearrangement joins TRBV7-2 to TRBJ2-1, with 11 bases matching TRBD2. Germline V gene data show CDR1 as SGHTA and CDR2 as FQGNSA. The CDR3 is made up of 16 amino acids. V lost 3 bases and J lost 4; bases outside the gene matches: 5. The CDR3 loop reads CASSFRLAGKYNEQFF. The CDR3 DNA sequence: TGTGCCAGCAGCTTTAGACTAGCGGGAAAATACAATGAGCAGTTCTTC.

The gene calls are TRBV5-1 and TRBJ1-3, with D perhaps TRBD1 (5 bases). This CDR3 spans 15 amino acids. Germline assignment: CDR1 SGHRS and CDR2 YFSETQ. Trimming shortened V by 3 bases and J by 0 bases, and 10 bases separated the two germline ends. The DNA for the CDR3 is TGCGCCAGCAGCTCCGACGGGGGCTCTGGAAACACCATATATTTT. Translation gives CASSSDGGSGNTIYF. The entire variable domain, with the rest obtained from reference TRBV5-1 and TRBJ1-3, is as follows: KAGVTQTPRYLIKTRGQQVTLSCSPISGHRSVSWYQQTPGQGLQFLFEYFSETQRNKGNFPGRFSGRQFSNSRSEMNVSTLELGDSALYLCASSSDGGSGNTIYFGEGSWLTVV.

This clone has more than one count but fewer than ten. This rearrangement joins TRBV5-1 to TRBJ2-5, with D unclear. This CDR3 has 14 residues. The germline V and J ends were trimmed by 2 bases and 2 bases, with 10 bases remaining between them. Germline-derived CDR1 and CDR2 are SGHRS and YFSETQ. CDR3 coding DNA: TGCGCCAGCAGCTTCCCAGAGACTCAAGAGACCCAGTACTTC. Protein product: CASSFPETQETQYF.

This chain uses TRBV18 with TRBJ2-6; possibly TRBD1 for D (5 bases). This CDR3 region has 18 residues. Trimming stripped 3 bases from V and 0 bases from J, with 15 bases between. CDR1 and CDR2 (germline): KGHSH, LQKENI. In DNA, the CDR3 is TGTGCCAGCTCACCTCGGGCCCACAGGAGCTCTGGGGCCAACGTCCTGACTTTC. Amino acids: CASSPRAHRSSGANVLTF.

The J gene is TRBJ2-3, the V gene TRBV27; 7 positions agree with TRBD1. V dropped 5 bases and J dropped 3; count of bases not matched to a gene: 14. The CDR3 consists of 17 residues. CDR1 is MNHEY, CDR2 SMNVEV, per germline (reference sequence). The CDR3 loop reads CASSTRQGPYLTDTQYF. For the CDR3, the DNA is TGTGCCAGCAGTACCCGACAGGGCCCCTATTTGACAGATACGCAGTATTTT.

This chain links TRBV5-1 with TRBJ1-2, with D tentatively TRBD1 (5 bases). Germline loops: CDR1 SGHRS, CDR2 YFSETQ. Deletions cut 2 bases from V and 3 bases from J, with 8 bases between. This CDR3 is built from 13 residues. The CDR3 is CASSLVQDYGYTF. As DNA, the CDR3 is TGCGCCAGCAGCTTAGTACAGGACTATGGCTACACCTTC.

The J gene is TRBJ1-1, the V gene TRBV27, with D maybe TRBD1 (5 bases). Germline V gene data show CDR1 as MNHEY and CDR2 as SMNVEV (reference sequence). The CDR3 extends over 13 amino acids. Trimming left V 3 bases short and J 4 bases short, with 9 bases between. In nucleotides, the CDR3 is TGTGCCAGCAGTTTGTTCCAGGGCACTGAAGCTTTCTTT. This gives the protein CASSLFQGTEAFF.

The V call is TRBV7-3, the J call TRBJ2-1, with TRBD2 identical over 7 bases. Unmatched junction bases numbered 6, after V lost 2 bases and J lost 2 bases. Looked up from germline, CDR1 is SGHTA and CDR2 is FQGTGA. The CDR3 length is 16 residues. The CDR3 region has the DNA TGTGCCAGCAGCTTACGCCTAGCGGCCCCCTACAATGAGCAGTTCTTC. The encoded protein is CASSLRLAAPYNEQFF.

The genes are TRBV4-1 and TRBJ2-1, with D perhaps matching TRBD2 (5 bases). Germline V gene data show CDR1 as MGHRA and CDR2 as YSYEKL. V was cut by 0 bases and J by 0 bases, with 12 bases left in between. There are 17 residues in the CDR3. The CDR3: CASSQDRQRSSYNEQFF. The CDR3 bases are TGCGCCAGCAGCCAAGATCGTCAGCGGAGCTCCTACAATGAGCAGTTCTTC.

This clone was detected once. The chain has TRBV28 and TRBJ1-4; a weak D match, TRBD1 (5 bases). Germline assignment: CDR1 MDHEN and CDR2 SYDVKM. The CDR3 has 15 residues. Trimming shortened V by 3 bases and J by 6 bases, and 14 bases separated the two germline ends. The CDR3 region has the DNA TGTGCCAGCAGTTTGCGATCTGGGGGGTATGAAAAACTGTTTTTT. It specifies CASSLRSGGYEKLFF.

The J gene is TRBJ2-5, the V gene TRBV5-1; 7 positions match TRBD1. This CDR3 has 14 amino acids. Germline-derived CDR1 and CDR2 are SGHRS and YFSETQ. Trimming removed 1 base from V and 3 bases from J; junction bases left unmatched: 3. CDR3 protein: CASSLKGTEETQYF. CDR3 bases: TGCGCCAGCAGCTTGAAGGGGACAGAAGAGACCCAGTACTTC.

The rearrangement links TRBV7-9 to TRBJ2-5, with D unresolved. V lost 1 base and J lost 5, with 11 bases in between. Germline loops: CDR1 SEHNR, CDR2 FQNEAQ (reference sequence). CDR3 length equals 14 residues. CDR3 bases: TGTGCCAGCAGCTTAGTGGCCCTCCCCGAGACCCAGTACTTC. Protein sequence: CASSLVALPETQYF.

The gene calls are TRBV28 and TRBJ1-3; D is possibly TRBD1 (5 bases). CDR3 length: 15 amino acids. Germline V gene data show CDR1 as MDHEN and CDR2 as SYDVKM. The V end was cut by 5 bases, the J end by 4 bases, with 15 bases between. The CDR3: CASSGGGFSGNTIYF. DNA of the CDR3: TGTGCCAGCAGTGGTGGGGGGTTTTCCGGAAACACCATATATTTT.

This clone was observed a single time. The chain uses TRBV6-2 or TRBV6-3 and TRBJ1-1; D remains unclear. Trimming removed 2 bases from V and 0 bases from J, with 7 bases in between. The CDR3 extends over 14 amino acids. The germline CDR1 and CDR2 sequences are MNHEY and SVGEGT. The CDR3 loop reads CASSYPQMNTEAFF. DNA for the CDR3: TGTGCCAGCAGTTACCCCCAGATGAACACTGAAGCTTTCTTT.

CDR3 nucleotide sequence: TGTGCCAGCAGCTCCGGACAGTATAGCAATCAGCCCCAGCATTTT. This encodes CASSSGQYSNQPQHF. The chain links TRBV7-2 to TRBJ1-5, with D possibly TRBD1 on 6 matching bases. The CDR3 is 15 amino acids. Germline V gives CDR1 SGHTA, CDR2 FQGNSA. V dropped 4 bases and J dropped 0 bases, with 10 bases sitting between them.

The chain couples TRBV3-1 (or the pseudogene TRBV3-2) to TRBJ2-2; no definite D call. Germline V gene lookup returns CDR1 LGHDT and CDR2 YNNKEL (reference sequence). Trimming removed 8 bases from V and 0 bases from J, with 7 bases in between. The CDR3 length is 13 residues. The CDR3 sequence is CASSMANTGELFF. The CDR3 DNA sequence: TGTGCCAGCTCTATGGCGAACACCGGGGAGCTGTTTTTT.

V is TRBV11-2 and J is TRBJ1-4, with TRBD1 as a possible D gene (6 bases). There are 14 residues in the CDR3. Trimming stripped 5 bases from V and 0 bases from J, with 7 bases between. Germline V gene lookup returns CDR1 SGHAT and CDR2 FQNNGV. The CDR3 sequence is CASSRQATNEKLFF. The CDR3 region has the DNA TGTGCCAGCAGCCGACAGGCAACTAATGAAAAACTGTTTTTT.

The J gene is TRBJ1-1, the V gene TRBV5-1; unclear D gene. There are 13 residues in the CDR3. Germline assignment: CDR1 SGHRS and CDR2 YFSETQ. Trimming took 4 bases from V and 2 from J, leaving 9 bases between them. Here the CDR3 reads CASSQNTNTEAFF. CDR3 coding DNA: TGCGCCAGCAGCCAGAACACAAACACTGAAGCTTTCTTT.

V is TRBV7-2 and J is TRBJ2-5; D remains ambiguous. The CDR3 sequence is 13 residues long. Trimming pared 0 bases from V and 2 bases from J, leaving 4 bases between. Germline assignment: CDR1 SGHTA and CDR2 FQGNSA. Here the CDR3 reads CASSLATQETQYF. The CDR3 DNA follows: TGTGCCAGCAGCTTAGCGACACAAGAGACCCAGTACTTC. The full variable domain, rest sourced from reference TRBV7-2 and TRBJ2-5, is GAGVSQSPSNKVTEKGKDVELRCDPISGHTALYWYRQSLGQGLEFLIYFQGNSAPDKSGLPSDRFSAERTGGSVSTLTIQRTQQEDSAVYLCASSLATQETQYFGPGTRLLVL.

The chain has TRBV3-1 (or the pseudogene TRBV3-2) and TRBJ1-2; no clear D gene. V shed 0 bases and J shed 5 bases, with 10 bases lying between them. Germline V gene data show CDR1 as LGHDT and CDR2 as YNNKEL (reference sequence). CDR3 size: 14 residues. The CDR3 DNA is TGTGCCAGCAGCCAAGATCCCAGGAATTATGGCTACACCTTC. As protein: CASSQDPRNYGYTF.